There are a few counts of the clone carrying this T cell receptor beta chain. The antigen remains undetermined. Profiled with immunoSEQ multiplex PCR; TCRdb holds only in-frame clones, not every one. The table includes approximately 44,000 clones, 55% to 75% detected once. This entry is derived from a study of PD-1 blockade in classical Hodgkin lymphoma. Every single patient, without exception, relapsed after autologous stem cell transplantation, and brentuximab vedotin exposure varied. Patients' outcomes at their best amounted to complete response, partial response or progressive disease. CDR1 and CDR2 (germline): MNHEY, SVGAGI. CDR3 size: 13 residues. V lost 6 bases to trimming and J lost 4 bases, with 10 bases between them. Study results and caveats: In CD4+ cells, TCR diversity went up significantly by C4D1, but in CD8+ cells it did not. Complete responders possessed baseline diversity comparable to newly diagnosed patients.

V is TRBV6-5 and J is TRBJ2-1; TRBD1 is a possible D gene (6 bases). The specimen comprised peripheral blood mononuclear cells (PBMCs), sampled at baseline. This sequence was found in a human donor with classical Hodgkin lymphoma. CDR3 coding DNA: TGTGCCAGCAGCACAGGACAGTACAATGAGCAGTTCTTC. Amino acids: CASSTGQYNEQFF.